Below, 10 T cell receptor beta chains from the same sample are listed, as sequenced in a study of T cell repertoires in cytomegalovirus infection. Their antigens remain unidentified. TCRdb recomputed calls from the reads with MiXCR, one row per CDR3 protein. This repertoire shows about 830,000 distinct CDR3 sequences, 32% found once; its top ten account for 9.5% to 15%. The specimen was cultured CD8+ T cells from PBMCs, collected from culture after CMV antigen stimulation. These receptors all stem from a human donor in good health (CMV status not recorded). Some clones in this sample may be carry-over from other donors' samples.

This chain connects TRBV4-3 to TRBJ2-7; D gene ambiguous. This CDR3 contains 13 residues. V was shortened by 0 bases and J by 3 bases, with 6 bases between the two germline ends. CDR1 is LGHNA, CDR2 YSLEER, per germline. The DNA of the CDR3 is TGCGCCAGCAGCCAAGACAGGTTCTACGAGCAGTACGTC. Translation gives CASSQDRFYEQYV.

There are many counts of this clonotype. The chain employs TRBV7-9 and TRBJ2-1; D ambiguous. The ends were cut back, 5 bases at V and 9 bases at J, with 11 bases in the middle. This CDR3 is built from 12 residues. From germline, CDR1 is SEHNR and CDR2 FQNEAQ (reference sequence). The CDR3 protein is CASSPGPLEQFF. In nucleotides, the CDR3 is TGTGCCAGCAGCCCCGGCCCTCTTGAGCAGTTCTTC.

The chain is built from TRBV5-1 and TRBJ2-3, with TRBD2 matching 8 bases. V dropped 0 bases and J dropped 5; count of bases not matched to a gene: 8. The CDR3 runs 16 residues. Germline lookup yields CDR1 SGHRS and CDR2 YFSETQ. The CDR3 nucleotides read TGCGCCAGCAGCTTGGGACTGCCGGGGGGGGTAGATACGCAGTATTTT. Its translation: CASSLGLPGGVDTQYF.

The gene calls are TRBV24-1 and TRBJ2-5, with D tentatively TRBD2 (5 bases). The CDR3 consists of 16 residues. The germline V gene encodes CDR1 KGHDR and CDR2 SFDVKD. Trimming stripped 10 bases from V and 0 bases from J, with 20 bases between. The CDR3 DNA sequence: TGTGCCACAGCTCCGAGGGCAGGTCATTACCAAGAGACCCAGTACTTC. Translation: CATAPRAGHYQETQYF.

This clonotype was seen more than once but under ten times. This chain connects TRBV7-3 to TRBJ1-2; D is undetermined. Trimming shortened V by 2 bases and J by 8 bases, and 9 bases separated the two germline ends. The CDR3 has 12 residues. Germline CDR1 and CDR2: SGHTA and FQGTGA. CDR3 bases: TGTGCCAGCAGCTTACAGCGGGTCGGCTACACCTTC. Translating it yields CASSLQRVGYTF.

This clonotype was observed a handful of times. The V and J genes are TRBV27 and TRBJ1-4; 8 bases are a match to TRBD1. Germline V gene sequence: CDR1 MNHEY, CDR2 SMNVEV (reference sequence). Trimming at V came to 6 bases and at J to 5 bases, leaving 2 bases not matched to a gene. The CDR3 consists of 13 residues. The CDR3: CASRSGGNEKLFF. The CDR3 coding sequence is TGTGCCAGCAGATCAGGGGGCAATGAAAAACTGTTTTTT.

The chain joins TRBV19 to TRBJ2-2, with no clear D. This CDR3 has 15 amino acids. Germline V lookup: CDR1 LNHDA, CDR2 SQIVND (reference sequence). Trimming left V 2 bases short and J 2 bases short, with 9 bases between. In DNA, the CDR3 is TGTGCCAGTAGTATACCAGGTCCAAACACCGGGGAGCTGTTTTTT. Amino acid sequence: CASSIPGPNTGELFF.

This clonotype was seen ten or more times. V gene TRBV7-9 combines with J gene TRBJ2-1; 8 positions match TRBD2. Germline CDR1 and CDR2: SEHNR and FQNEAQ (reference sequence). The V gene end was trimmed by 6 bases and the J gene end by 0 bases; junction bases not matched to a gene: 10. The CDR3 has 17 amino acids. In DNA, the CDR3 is TGTGCCAGCAGTTTTAGCGGGGCCAGCACCTCCTACAATGAGCAGTTCTTC. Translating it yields CASSFSGASTSYNEQFF.

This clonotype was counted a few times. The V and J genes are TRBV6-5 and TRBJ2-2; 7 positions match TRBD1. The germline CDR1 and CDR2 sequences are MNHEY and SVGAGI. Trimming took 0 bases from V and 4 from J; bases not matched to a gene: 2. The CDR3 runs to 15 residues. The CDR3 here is CASSYSGQATGELFF. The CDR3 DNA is TGTGCCAGCAGTTACTCAGGACAGGCCACCGGGGAGCTGTTTTTT.

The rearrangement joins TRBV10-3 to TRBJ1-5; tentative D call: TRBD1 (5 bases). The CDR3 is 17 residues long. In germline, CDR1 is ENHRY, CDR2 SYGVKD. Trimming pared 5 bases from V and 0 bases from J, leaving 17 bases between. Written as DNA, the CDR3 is TGTGCCATCAGTCTTACCCCCCCGACAGATAGCAATCAGCCCCAGCATTTT. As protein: CAISLTPPTDSNQPQHF.